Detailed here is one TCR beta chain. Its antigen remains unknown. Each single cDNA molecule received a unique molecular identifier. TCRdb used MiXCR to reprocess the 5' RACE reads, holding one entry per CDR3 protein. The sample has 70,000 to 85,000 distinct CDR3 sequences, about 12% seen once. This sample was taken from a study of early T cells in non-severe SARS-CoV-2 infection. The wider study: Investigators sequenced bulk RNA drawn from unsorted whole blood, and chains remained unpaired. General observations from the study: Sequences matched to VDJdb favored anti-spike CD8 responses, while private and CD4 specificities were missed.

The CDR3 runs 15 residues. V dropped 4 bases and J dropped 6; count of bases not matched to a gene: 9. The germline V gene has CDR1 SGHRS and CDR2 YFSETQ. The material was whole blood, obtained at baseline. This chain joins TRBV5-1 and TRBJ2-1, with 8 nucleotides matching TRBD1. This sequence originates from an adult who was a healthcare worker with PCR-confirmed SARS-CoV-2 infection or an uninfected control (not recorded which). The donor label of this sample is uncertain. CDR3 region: CASSPDRERGNEQFF. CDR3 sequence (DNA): TGCGCCAGCAGCCCGGACAGGGAAAGGGGCAATGAGCAGTTCTTC.